These 24 T cell receptor beta chains were all obtained from the same sample, sequenced in a study of early T cells in non-severe SARS-CoV-2 infection. In TCRdb, the 5' RACE reads were re-called with MiXCR into one record per CDR3 protein. Of around 70,000 distinct CDR3 sequences in the sample, around 12% were seen once. Sequenced sample: whole blood. These receptor sequences come from an adult who was a healthcare worker with PCR-confirmed SARS-CoV-2 infection or an uninfected control (not recorded which).

In its sample, this clonotype was seen a few times. The chain combines TRBV10-3 with TRBJ2-5; the D gene is possibly TRBD1 (5 bases). V was trimmed by 0 bases and J by 2 bases, leaving 16 bases between them. The CDR3 length is 17 residues. Germline V lookup: CDR1 ENHRY, CDR2 SYGVKD. Written as DNA, the CDR3 is TGTGCCATCAGTGAGTCGACTCCAGGGCTGCAACAAGAGACCCAGTACTTC. Encoded protein: CAISESTPGLQQETQYF.

V and J are TRBV29-1 and TRBJ1-5, with D perhaps matching TRBD1 (6 bases). Trimming removed 6 bases at V and 3 bases at J, with 12 bases between. The CDR3 totals 13 residues. Germline CDR1 and CDR2: SQVTM and ANQGSEA. In DNA form, the CDR3 reads TGCAGCGTCCGTGACAGGAACAATCAGCCCCAGCATTTT. It specifies CSVRDRNNQPQHF. The full variable domain, its missing parts supplied by reference TRBV29-1 and TRBJ1-5, is SAVISQKPSRDICQRGTSLTIQCQVDSQVTMMFWYRQQPGQSLTLIATANQGSEATYESGFVIDKFPISRPNLTFSTLTVSNMSPEDSSIYLCSVRDRNNQPQHFGDGTRLSIL.

This clonotype was observed a handful of times. The CDR3 is CASSYRTDTQYF. The CDR3 nucleotides read TGTGCCAGCAGCTACCGTACAGATACGCAGTATTTT. This chain links TRBV7-9 with TRBJ2-3; no firm D call. The V gene lost 4 bases and the J gene lost 3 bases, with 5 bases spanning the gap. This CDR3 has 12 residues. CDR1 and CDR2 (germline): SEHNR, FQNEAQ (reference sequence).

The chain joins TRBV21-1 to TRBJ2-5; the table names TRBD1, a call not compared with the DNA. TRBV21-1 is labeled a pseudogene. There are 15 residues in the CDR3. The CDR3 DNA sequence: TGTGCCAGCAGCAAAAGGGGGCGCATCGTAGAGACCCAGTACTTC. It codes for CASSKRGRIVETQYF.

This clonotype was seen a handful of times. The chain recombines TRBV2 with TRBJ1-5; 9 bases are a match to TRBD1. Unmatched junction bases numbered 11, after V lost 6 bases and J lost 2 bases. CDR3 length equals 17 residues. Germline V lookup: CDR1 SNHLY, CDR2 FYNNEI. Here the CDR3 DNA reads TGTGCCAGCAGGCGCGGGACAGGGATATTGGGCAATCAGCCCCAGCATTTT. This gives the protein CASRRGTGILGNQPQHF.

This clonotype was found a few times. The J gene is TRBJ1-1, the V gene TRBV20-1; the D is unclear. Germline CDR1 and CDR2: DFQATT and SNEGSKA (reference sequence). This CDR3 has 11 residues. V was shortened by 5 bases and J by 1 base, with 5 bases between the two germline ends. CDR3 protein: CSADKNTEAFF. The CDR3 nucleotides are TGCAGTGCTGACAAGAACACTGAAGCTTTCTTT.

A few counts support this clonotype. The chain couples TRBV6-1 to TRBJ1-5, with D perhaps matching TRBD1 (6 bases). The CDR3 is 13 amino acids. Germline V gene sequence: CDR1 MNHNS, CDR2 SASEGT. The germline V and J ends were trimmed by 6 bases and 6 bases, with 12 bases remaining between them. CDR3 sequence (DNA): TGTGCCAGCAGACGACAGGAACCTCAGCCCCAGCATTTT. Translating it yields CASRRQEPQPQHF.

J is TRBJ2-4 and V is TRBV10-3, with 8 bases that match TRBD2. This CDR3 has 16 amino acids. With 3 bases clipped from V and 1 base from J, the junction kept 5 bases outside the gene matches. The germline CDR1 and CDR2 sequences are ENHRY and SYGVKD. The CDR3 DNA reads as TGTGCCATCAGTGAAAGACTAGCGAGGGCCAAAAACATTCAGTACTTC. Residues: CAISERLARAKNIQYF.

This chain connects TRBV6-2 or TRBV6-3 to TRBJ1-1, with D unresolved. The CDR3 totals 14 residues. Germline V gene lookup returns CDR1 MNHEY and CDR2 SVGEGT. The V and J ends lost 6 bases and 1 base respectively, with 12 bases between them. For the CDR3, the DNA is TGTGCCAGCAGCTCCCTCACCCAGAACACTGAAGCTTTCTTT. Translated, it gives CASSSLTQNTEAFF.

In its sample, this clonotype was seen a few times. J is TRBJ1-5 and V is TRBV2, with 7 bases identical to TRBD1. The CDR3 extends over 16 amino acids. From germline, CDR1 is SNHLY and CDR2 FYNNEI. J gave up 2 bases and V 0 bases, and 4 bases lay outside the gene matches. CDR3 in DNA: TGTGCCAGCAGTGAAGCCGCAGGGGGAGGCAATCAGCCCCAGCATTTT. Translated: CASSEAAGGGNQPQHF.

J is TRBJ2-7 and V is TRBV6-1; D remains ambiguous. The CDR3 spans 14 residues. The germline CDR1 and CDR2 sequences are MNHNS and SASEGT. V dropped 5 bases and J dropped 2 bases, with 13 bases sitting between them. The CDR3 nucleotides are TGTGCCAGCAGTACCCGGACGGCTACCTACGAGCAGTACTTC. Translation: CASSTRTATYEQYF.

This clonotype was seen more than once but under ten times. The chain employs TRBV6-6 and TRBJ2-7, with D possibly matching TRBD2 (6 bases). Trimming removed 7 bases from V and 2 bases from J, with 15 bases in between. This CDR3 spans 14 amino acids. Germline assignment: CDR1 MNHNY and CDR2 SVGAGI (reference sequence). The CDR3 nucleotides are TGTGCCAGCACCGTAGGAGGCGGGACCTACGAGCAGTACTTC. This encodes CASTVGGGTYEQYF.

This rearrangement joins TRBV6-2 or TRBV6-3 to TRBJ1-2; 9 nucleotides agree with TRBD1. The CDR3 has 15 residues. Losses at the gene ends were 6 bases for V and 4 bases for J; bases not matched to a gene: 9. Germline assignment: CDR1 MNHEY and CDR2 SVGEGT. The CDR3 DNA sequence: TGTGCCAGCAGAGCCATGGGACAGGGAGGCTATGGCTACACCTTC. Residues: CASRAMGQGGYGYTF.

This clonotype occurred a few times. The chain employs TRBV7-8 and TRBJ2-5; D remains unclear. V gave up 8 bases and J gave up 5 bases, with 21 bases separating them. The CDR3 has 15 residues. Looked up from germline, CDR1 is SGHVS and CDR2 is FQNEAQ. CDR3 protein: CASAGRALEAETQYF. Here the CDR3 DNA reads TGTGCCAGCGCAGGTCGGGCGCTCGAGGCGGAGACCCAGTACTTC.

The rearrangement links TRBV30 to TRBJ1-5, with no clear D. The CDR3 runs to 13 residues. Trimming stripped 0 bases from V and 4 bases from J, with 7 bases between. CDR1 GTSNPN and CDR2 SVGIG come from the germline V gene (reference sequence). The CDR3 reads CAWSVQENQPQHF. CDR3 DNA sequence: TGTGCCTGGAGTGTACAAGAAAATCAGCCCCAGCATTTT.

The CDR3 bases are TGCGCCAGCAGCCAAGATGTGAAGGGGGCCAAAAACATTCAGTACTTC. Amino acids: CASSQDVKGAKNIQYF. The genes are TRBV4-1 and TRBJ2-4; TRBD1 is a possible D gene (5 bases). The germline V gene encodes CDR1 MGHRA and CDR2 YSYEKL. V shed 0 bases and J shed 1 base, with 10 bases lying between them. The CDR3 runs to 16 residues.

In its sample, this clonotype was seen many times. The chain uses TRBV29-1 and TRBJ2-1, with 10 bases identical to TRBD2. The germline gives CDR1 SQVTM, CDR2 ANQGSEA. This CDR3 spans 14 amino acids. Unmatched junction bases numbered 8, after V lost 5 bases and J lost 7 bases. The CDR3 DNA follows: TGCAGCGTTTGGGGGGCTAGCGGGAGTAATGAGCAGTTCTTC. It encodes CSVWGASGSNEQFF.

J is TRBJ2-6 and V is TRBV2; TRBD1 is a possible D gene (5 bases). CDR3 length: 15 residues. Germline lookup yields CDR1 SNHLY and CDR2 FYNNEI. V was pared by 3 bases and J by 1 base, with 7 bases between. The CDR3 loop reads CASSDYRSGANVLTF. DNA of the CDR3: TGTGCCAGCAGTGACTACAGGTCTGGGGCCAACGTCCTGACTTTC. The full variable domain, rest sourced from reference TRBV2 and TRBJ2-6, is EPEVTQTPSHQVTQMGQEVILRCVPISNHLYFYWYRQILGQKVEFLVSFYNNEISEKSEIFDDQFSVERPDGSNFTLKIRSTKLEDSAMYFCASSDYRSGANVLTFGAGSRLTVL.

This clonotype has a handful of counts. V and J are TRBV7-2 and TRBJ2-4; the D gene could be TRBD1 or TRBD2 (5 bases each). From germline, CDR1 is SGHTA and CDR2 FQGNSA. The CDR3 runs 16 residues. The ends were cut back, 5 bases at V and 8 bases at J, with 22 bases in the middle. The CDR3 here is CASSPSIWGKEDIQYF. The CDR3 nucleotides read TGTGCCAGCAGCCCCTCTATTTGGGGGAAAGAAGACATTCAGTACTTC.

The rearrangement links TRBV19 to TRBJ2-1; 11 bases match TRBD1. V lost 5 bases and J lost 6; bases outside the gene matches: 9. The germline V gene encodes CDR1 LNHDA and CDR2 SQIVND (reference sequence). The CDR3 totals 16 residues. CDR3 protein: CASSQTRTGGFNEQFF. The CDR3 DNA sequence: TGTGCCAGTAGTCAAACCCGGACAGGGGGCTTCAATGAGCAGTTCTTC.

This clonotype has a handful of counts. This chain connects TRBV12-5 to TRBJ2-1; D is perhaps TRBD2 (5 bases). The ends were cut back, 4 bases at V and 2 bases at J, with 9 bases in the middle. This CDR3 has 14 amino acids. Germline V lookup: CDR1 LGHNT, CDR2 FRNRAP. CDR3 coding DNA: TGTGCTAGTGGTTCCGCGGGCGCCTACAATGAGCAGTTCTTC. Its translation is CASGSAGAYNEQFF. Full variable domain (outside the CDR3, taken from reference TRBV12-5 and TRBJ2-1): DARVTQTPRHKVTEMGQEVTMRCQPILGHNTVFWYRQTMMQGLELLAYFRNRAPLDDSGMPKDRFSAEMPDATLATLKIQPSEPRDSAVYFCASGSAGAYNEQFFGPGTRLTVL.

This chain connects TRBV21-1 to TRBJ2-5. TRBV21-1 is marked as a pseudogene. The CDR3 consists of 16 residues. Written as DNA, the CDR3 is TGTGCCAGCAGCAAAGGGGTGCATAGGCGGCAAGAGACCCAGTACTTC. Translating it yields CASSKGVHRRQETQYF.

This clonotype was counted many times. The chain's CDR3 is CASSLSLTGNEQFF. CDR3 in DNA: TGTGCCAGCAGCTTAAGTCTAACAGGGAATGAGCAGTTCTTC. V usage is TRBV11-1 and J usage is TRBJ2-1; D is perhaps TRBD1 (6 bases). Trimming took 2 bases from V and 7 from J, leaving 12 bases between them. CDR1 SGHAT and CDR2 FQDESV come from the germline V gene (reference sequence). This CDR3 is built from 14 residues. The entire variable domain, with the rest obtained from reference TRBV11-1 and TRBJ2-1, is as follows: EAEVAQSPRYKITEKSQAVAFWCDPISGHATLYWYRQILGQGPELLVQFQDESVVDDSQLPKDRFSAERLKGVDSTLKIQPAELGDSAMYLCASSLSLTGNEQFFGPGTRLTVL.

This chain joins TRBV20-1 and TRBJ2-1; the D is unclear. CDR1 is DFQATT, CDR2 SNEGSKA, per germline (reference sequence). V was shortened by 4 bases and J by 8 bases, with 24 bases between the two germline ends. This CDR3 region has 16 residues. This chain's CDR3 is CSATGMDGLVPDEQFF. CDR3 bases: TGCAGTGCTACTGGAATGGATGGCCTGGTTCCTGATGAGCAGTTCTTC.